The rows below give T cell receptor beta chains drawn from one sample of a study of CD8 T cells in Susac syndrome. TCRdb reanalysed the immunoSEQ multiplex PCR reads using MiXCR and keeps one entry per CDR3 protein. The repertoire includes some 110,000 distinct CDR3 sequences, approximately 93% of them detected once, and approximately 0.3% sits in the top ten. Sequenced: CD8+ T cells from PBMCs. Receptor source: a human donor with multiple sclerosis. Each CDR3 is given with its conserved first and last residue. Fields, in order: V gene, D gene, CDR3 length, J gene, clone size, CDR3 protein, CDR3 DNA. D genes are given only for firm matches. Some rows mark clone size as missing; the rest say once, few, many or name a class of expanded clone.

V: TRBV15; D: TRBD1; length: 12; J: TRBJ1-2; size: NA; CDR3: CATSRTGDGYTF; DNA: TGTGCCACCAGCAGGACAGGGGATGGCTACACCTTC
V: TRBV7-9; D: NA; length: 11; J: TRBJ2-1; size: NA; CDR3: CASSLEGRQFF; DNA: TGTGCCAGCAGCTTAGAGGGCCGCCAGTTCTTC
V: TRBV5-1; D: TRBD1; length: 14; J: TRBJ2-7; size: NA; CDR3: CASSLAGTAYEQYF; DNA: TGCGCCAGCAGCTTGGCCGGGACAGCCTACGAGCAGTACTTC
V: TRBV5-1; D: NA; length: 14; J: TRBJ1-2; size: NA; CDR3: CASSLSVVNYGYTF; DNA: TGCGCCAGCAGCTTGAGCGTGGTGAACTATGGCTACACCTTC
V: TRBV5-1; D: NA; length: 13; J: TRBJ2-5; size: NA; CDR3: CASSFLYQETQYF; DNA: TGCGCCAGCAGCTTCCTCTACCAAGAGACCCAGTACTTC
V: TRBV5-4; D: TRBD1; length: 16; J: TRBJ2-7; size: once; CDR3: CASSLQGQSSSYEQYF; DNA: TGTGCCAGCAGCCTCCAGGGACAGAGCAGCTCCTACGAGCAGTACTTC
V: TRBV20-1; D: TRBD1; length: 14; J: TRBJ2-7; size: once; CDR3: CSARVRTGAYEQYF; DNA: TGCAGTGCTAGAGTCCGGACAGGGGCCTACGAGCAGTACTTC
V: TRBV30; D: NA; length: 14; J: TRBJ2-7; size: NA; CDR3: CAWSVGAGADEQYF; DNA: TGTGCCTGGAGTGTAGGGGCAGGCGCAGACGAGCAGTACTTC
V: TRBV5-1; D: NA; length: 15; J: TRBJ2-1; size: NA; CDR3: CASSFEGSSYNEQFF; DNA: TGCGCCAGCAGCTTCGAGGGAAGCTCCTACAATGAGCAGTTCTTC
V: TRBV20-1; D: TRBD1; length: 15; J: TRBJ2-7; size: once; CDR3: CSDSSSQDRAGEQYF; DNA: TGCAGTGATTCGTCAAGCCAGGACAGGGCTGGCGAGCAGTACTTC
V: TRBV7-9; D: TRBD1; length: 15; J: TRBJ2-1; size: NA; CDR3: CASSSTSRQGNEQFF; DNA: TGTGCCAGCAGCTCTACAAGTCGACAGGGGAATGAGCAGTTCTTC
V: TRBV29-1; D: NA; length: 14; J: TRBJ2-1; size: once; CDR3: CSVEGRGEYNEQFF; DNA: TGCAGCGTTGAAGGTCGGGGAGAGTACAATGAGCAGTTCTTC
V: TRBV5-6; D: NA; length: 14; J: TRBJ1-2; size: NA; CDR3: CASSLGGRPYGYTF; DNA: TGTGCCAGCAGCTTGGGGGGCCGACCCTATGGCTACACCTTC
V: TRBV9; D: TRBD2; length: 16; J: TRBJ2-1; size: NA; CDR3: CASSAWTSGSYNEQFF; DNA: TGTGCCAGCAGCGCCTGGACTAGCGGCTCCTACAATGAGCAGTTCTTC
V: TRBV12-3/TRBV12-4; D: TRBD2; length: 17; J: TRBJ2-1; size: NA; CDR3: CASSRLTSASSYNEQFF; DNA: TGTGCCAGCAGTCGGCTTACTAGCGCAAGCTCCTACAATGAGCAGTTCTTC
V: TRBV4-1; D: NA; length: 15; J: TRBJ1-2; size: NA; CDR3: CASSQTGTTNYGYTF; DNA: TGCGCCAGCAGCCAGACCGGGACTACTAACTATGGCTACACCTTC
V: TRBV13; D: TRBD2; length: 17; J: TRBJ2-1; size: NA; CDR3: CASSPGLAGGPYNEQFF; DNA: TGTGCCAGCAGCCCGGGACTAGCGGGAGGGCCATACAATGAGCAGTTCTTC
V: TRBV5-1; D: NA; length: 13; J: TRBJ1-2; size: NA; CDR3: CASQAGQSYGYTF; DNA: TGCGCCAGCCAAGCGGGACAAAGCTATGGCTACACCTTC
V: TRBV12-3/TRBV12-4; D: NA; length: 15; J: TRBJ1-5; size: NA; CDR3: CASSLDGGRNQPQHF; DNA: TGTGCCAGCAGTTTGGACGGGGGGCGCAATCAGCCCCAGCATTTT
V: TRBV20-1; D: NA; length: 16; J: TRBJ2-4; size: NA; CDR3: CSAREPAILAKNIQYF; DNA: TGCAGTGCTAGGGAGCCGGCGATCCTAGCCAAAAACATTCAGTACTTC
V: TRBV4-1; D: TRBD1; length: 13; J: TRBJ2-1; size: NA; CDR3: CASSQNPTGEQFF; DNA: TGCGCCAGCAGCCAAAATCCGACAGGGGAGCAGTTCTTC
V: TRBV9; D: NA; length: 17; J: TRBJ2-2; size: NA; CDR3: CASSSRWSGAGTGELFF; DNA: TGTGCCAGCAGCTCCCGTTGGTCGGGGGCCGGCACCGGGGAGCTGTTTTTT
V: TRBV7-9; D: NA; length: 14; J: TRBJ2-3; size: NA; CDR3: CASNPRGSVDTQYF; DNA: TGTGCCAGCAACCCTCGGGGGAGTGTAGATACGCAGTATTTT
V: TRBV7-6; D: NA; length: 15; J: TRBJ1-6; size: once; CDR3: CASSLGRRDNSPLHF; DNA: TGTGCCAGCAGCTTAGGGCGGCGCGATAATTCACCCCTCCACTTT
V: TRBV27; D: NA; length: 13; J: TRBJ1-1; size: few; CDR3: CASSFKGNTEAFF; DNA: TGTGCCAGCAGTTTCAAGGGAAACACTGAAGCTTTCTTT
V: TRBV7-7; D: TRBD2; length: 18; J: TRBJ2-2; size: NA; CDR3: CASSYRTSGGPNTGELFF; DNA: TGTGCCAGCAGCTATCGGACTAGCGGGGGCCCCAACACCGGGGAGCTGTTTTTT
V: TRBV3-1; D: NA; length: 15; J: TRBJ1-5; size: NA; CDR3: CASSQEHSLNQPQHF; DNA: TGTGCCAGCAGCCAAGAACACAGCCTCAATCAGCCCCAGCATTTT
V: TRBV27; D: TRBD1; length: 12; J: TRBJ1-2; size: NA; CDR3: CAIRTGPYGYTF; DNA: TGTGCCATCAGGACAGGCCCCTATGGCTACACCTTC
V: TRBV9; D: TRBD1; length: 16; J: TRBJ1-4; size: NA; CDR3: CASSSPGQGNNEKLFF; DNA: TGTGCCAGCAGCAGCCCAGGACAGGGAAACAATGAAAAACTGTTTTTT
V: TRBV11-2; D: NA; length: 14; J: TRBJ2-5; size: NA; CDR3: CASSLLKGKETQYF; DNA: TGTGCCAGCAGCTTACTAAAGGGAAAAGAGACCCAGTACTTC
V: TRBV5-1; D: TRBD1; length: 15; J: TRBJ1-2; size: NA; CDR3: CASSLADDRGPGYTF; DNA: TGCGCCAGCAGCTTGGCCGATGACAGGGGGCCTGGCTACACCTTC
V: TRBV13; D: TRBD2; length: 16; J: TRBJ2-5; size: NA; CDR3: CASSPGGTSGRRFQYF; DNA: TGTGCCAGCAGCCCGGGCGGGACTAGCGGGAGAAGGTTCCAGTACTTC
V: TRBV27; D: NA; length: 17; J: TRBJ2-7; size: NA; CDR3: CASRPIADRKISYEQYF; DNA: TGTGCCAGCAGACCTATTGCCGACCGCAAAATCTCCTACGAGCAGTACTTC
V: TRBV2; D: NA; length: 14; J: TRBJ2-5; size: NA; CDR3: CASRVQGSQETQYF; DNA: TGTGCCAGCAGGGTTCAGGGATCTCAAGAGACCCAGTACTTC
V: TRBV7-9; D: NA; length: 13; J: TRBJ1-1; size: NA; CDR3: CASGTGPNTEAFF; DNA: TGTGCCAGCGGCACGGGACCGAACACTGAAGCTTTCTTT
V: TRBV3-1; D: TRBD2; length: 17; J: TRBJ2-1; size: NA; CDR3: CASSLPLGLAGPGGQFF; DNA: TGTGCCAGCAGCCTCCCCCTGGGGCTAGCAGGGCCGGGGGGGCAGTTCTTC
V: TRBV19; D: NA; length: 16; J: TRBJ2-7; size: NA; CDR3: CATLSSGQKKSLEQYF; DNA: TGTGCCACCCTAAGTTCCGGACAAAAAAAGAGCCTCGAGCAGTACTTC
V: TRBV6-5; D: TRBD1; length: 16; J: TRBJ2-5; size: NA; CDR3: CASSYLPMTGGETQYF; DNA: TGTGCCAGCAGTTACCTTCCGATGACAGGGGGGGAGACCCAGTACTTC
V: TRBV7-9; D: TRBD1; length: 16; J: TRBJ1-4; size: NA; CDR3: CASSYTRGSLNEKLFF; DNA: TGTGCCAGCAGCTATACCAGGGGGTCCCTTAATGAAAAACTGTTTTTT
V: TRBV7-9; D: NA; length: 16; J: TRBJ1-1; size: NA; CDR3: CASSLISGRARTEAFF; DNA: TGTGCCAGCAGCTTAATTTCGGGACGCGCCAGGACTGAAGCTTTCTTT
V: TRBV11-2; D: NA; length: 14; J: TRBJ2-5; size: NA; CDR3: CASSLTAAQETQYF; DNA: TGTGCCAGCAGCTTAACGGCAGCCCAAGAGACCCAGTACTTC
V: TRBV5-4; D: TRBD1; length: 16; J: TRBJ2-2; size: NA; CDR3: CASSTGQGAATGELFF; DNA: TGTGCCAGCAGCACAGGGCAGGGGGCAGCCACCGGGGAGCTGTTTTTT
V: TRBV27; D: NA; length: 16; J: TRBJ2-2; size: NA; CDR3: CASSFGQHLATGELFF; DNA: TGTGCCAGCAGTTTTGGGCAGCACCTCGCCACCGGGGAGCTGTTTTTT
V: TRBV7-9; D: NA; length: 12; J: TRBJ2-5; size: NA; CDR3: CASSLVRDPQYF; DNA: TGTGCCAGCAGCTTAGTTCGGGATCCCCAGTACTTC
V: TRBV9; D: TRBD2; length: 15; J: TRBJ2-1; size: NA; CDR3: CASSVGSGGQQKQFF; DNA: TGTGCCAGCAGCGTAGGTAGCGGGGGCCAACAAAAGCAGTTCTTC
V: TRBV28; D: NA; length: 14; J: TRBJ2-3; size: NA; CDR3: CASSARGGQDTQYF; DNA: TGTGCCAGCAGTGCAAGGGGGGGCCAAGATACGCAGTATTTT
V: TRBV27; D: NA; length: 13; J: TRBJ2-7; size: NA; CDR3: CASSPDSWLEQYF; DNA: TGTGCCAGCAGTCCGGACAGTTGGCTCGAGCAGTACTTC
V: TRBV20-1; D: NA; length: 15; J: TRBJ1-1; size: NA; CDR3: CSAIPSEQLNTEAFF; DNA: TGCAGTGCTATACCGAGCGAACAGCTGAACACTGAAGCTTTCTTT
V: TRBV11-2; D: TRBD1; length: 17; J: TRBJ2-3; size: NA; CDR3: CASSLERGPLGTDTQYF; DNA: TGTGCCAGCAGCTTAGAAAGGGGGCCCTTGGGCACAGATACGCAGTATTTT
V: TRBV6-6; D: TRBD2; length: 12; J: TRBJ2-1; size: NA; CDR3: CASKLAGVEQFF; DNA: TGTGCCAGCAAACTAGCGGGGGTGGAGCAGTTCTTC
V: TRBV25-1; D: NA; length: 16; J: TRBJ1-2; size: NA; CDR3: CASSEWGGLENYGYTF; DNA: TGTGCCAGCAGTGAATGGGGAGGGTTGGAAAACTATGGCTACACCTTC
V: TRBV7-3; D: TRBD2; length: 14; J: TRBJ2-1; size: NA; CDR3: CASSRGGLYNEQFF; DNA: TGTGCCAGCAGCCGGGGGGGGCTTTACAATGAGCAGTTCTTC
V: TRBV7-2; D: NA; length: 13; J: TRBJ2-3; size: once; CDR3: CASSHRGTDTQYF; DNA: TGTGCCAGCAGCCACAGGGGCACAGATACGCAGTATTTT
V: TRBV24-1; D: TRBD2; length: 16; J: TRBJ2-1; size: NA; CDR3: CATSALLAGDRNEQFF; DNA: TGTGCCACCAGTGCCTTACTAGCGGGAGATCGCAATGAGCAGTTCTTC
V: TRBV10-3; D: NA; length: 16; J: TRBJ2-2; size: NA; CDR3: CAISEIGGRNTGELFF; DNA: TGTGCCATCAGTGAGATTGGTGGGAGGAACACCGGGGAGCTGTTTTTT
V: TRBV27; D: TRBD2; length: 15; J: TRBJ2-3; size: few; CDR3: CASSSGTSGTDTQYF; DNA: TGTGCCAGCAGTTCCGGGACTAGCGGCACAGATACGCAGTATTTT
V: TRBV6-1; D: NA; length: 17; J: TRBJ2-2; size: NA; CDR3: CASTYTSGGRDTGELFF; DNA: TGTGCCAGCACCTACACGTCGGGGGGCCGGGACACCGGGGAGCTGTTTTTT
V: TRBV20-1; D: TRBD2; length: 15; J: TRBJ2-7; size: NA; CDR3: CSARTSGVASYEQYF; DNA: TGCAGTGCCCGGACTAGCGGGGTGGCGTCCTACGAGCAGTACTTC